The present TCR beta chain was sequenced within a study of blood T cell repertoires in COVID-19. Whole-study context: PBMCs, B-cell-depleted T cells, or T cells provided the cDNA or gDNA that made up the material.

Produced via immunoSEQ multiplex PCR; TCRdb's table is partial and in-frame only. The repertoire holds 150,000 to 200,000 clones, with around 83% as singletons. The sequence was collected from a woman in her 70s with COVID-19, enrolled during active disease. Sequencing used peripheral blood.

CDR3 residues: CASRYTGTGEQYF. The CDR3 DNA reads TGTGCCAGCAGATACACCGGGACAGGCGAGCAGTACTTC. The chain joins TRBV27 to TRBJ2-7; 8 nucleotides align to TRBD1. Per germline, CDR1 MNHEY and CDR2 SMNVEV (reference sequence). The CDR3 has 13 residues. V shed 6 bases and J 6 bases; nucleotides not matched to a gene: 7.